This T cell receptor (beta chain) was recovered during a study of shared clonotypes between healthy human individuals. This clone was seen only once. The CDR3 has 16 amino acids. The germline gives CDR1 SGDLS, CDR2 YYNGEE. The V gene end was trimmed by 4 bases and the J gene end by 2 bases; junction bases not matched to a gene: 4. Produced via immunoSEQ multiplex PCR; TCRdb's table is partial and in-frame only. This table has about 1,900,000 clones, approximately 95% appearing once. Naive CD8 cells were CD45RO-negative, positively selected for CCR7, excluding terminally differentiated effector memory CD45RA+ cells.

V usage is TRBV9 and J usage is TRBJ2-3; 13 nucleotides match TRBD2. Sequencing was performed on naive CD8+ T cells sorted from blood. This sequence originates from a man aged 18 to 29 in good health. The CDR3 DNA reads TGTGCCAGCAGCTTACTAGCGGGGGGGACCACAGATACGCAGTATTTT. Translating it yields CASSLLAGGTTDTQYF.